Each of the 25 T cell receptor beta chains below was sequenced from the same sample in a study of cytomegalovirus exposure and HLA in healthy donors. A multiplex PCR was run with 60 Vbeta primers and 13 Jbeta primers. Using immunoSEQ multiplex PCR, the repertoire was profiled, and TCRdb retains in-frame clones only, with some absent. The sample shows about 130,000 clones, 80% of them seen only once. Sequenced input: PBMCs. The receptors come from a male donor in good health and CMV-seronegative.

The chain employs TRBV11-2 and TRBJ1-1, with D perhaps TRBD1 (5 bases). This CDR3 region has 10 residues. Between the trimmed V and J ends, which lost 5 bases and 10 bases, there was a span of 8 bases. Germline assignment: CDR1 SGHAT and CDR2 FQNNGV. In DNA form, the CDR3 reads TGTGCCAGCAGCCAGCAGGGAGCTTTCTTT. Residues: CASSQQGAFF.

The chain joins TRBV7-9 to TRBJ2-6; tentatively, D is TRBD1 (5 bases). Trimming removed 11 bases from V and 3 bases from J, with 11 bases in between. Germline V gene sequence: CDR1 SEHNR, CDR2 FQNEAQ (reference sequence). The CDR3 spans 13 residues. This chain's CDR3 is CASQGFGANVLTF. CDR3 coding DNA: TGTGCCTCCCAGGGATTTGGGGCCAACGTCCTGACTTTC.

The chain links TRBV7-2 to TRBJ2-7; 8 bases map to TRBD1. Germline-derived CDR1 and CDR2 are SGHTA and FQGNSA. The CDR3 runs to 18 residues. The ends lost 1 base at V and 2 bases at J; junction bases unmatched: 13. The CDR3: CASSLVDRGTGRAYEQYF. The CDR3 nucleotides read TGTGCCAGCAGCTTAGTAGACAGGGGCACCGGTAGGGCCTACGAGCAGTACTTC.

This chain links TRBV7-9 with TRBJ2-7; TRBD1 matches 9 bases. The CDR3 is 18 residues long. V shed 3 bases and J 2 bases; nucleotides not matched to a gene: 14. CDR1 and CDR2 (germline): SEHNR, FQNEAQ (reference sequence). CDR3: CASSFHGTGRGRPYEQYF. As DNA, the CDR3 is TGTGCCAGCAGCTTTCACGGGACAGGGAGGGGGAGGCCCTACGAGCAGTACTTC.

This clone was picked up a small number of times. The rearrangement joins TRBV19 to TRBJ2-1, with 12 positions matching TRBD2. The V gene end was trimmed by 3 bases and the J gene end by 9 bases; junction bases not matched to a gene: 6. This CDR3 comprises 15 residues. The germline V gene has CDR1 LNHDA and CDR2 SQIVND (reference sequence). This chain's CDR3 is CASSISSGGAFEQFF. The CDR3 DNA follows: TGTGCCAGTAGTATCTCTAGCGGGGGGGCCTTTGAGCAGTTCTTC.

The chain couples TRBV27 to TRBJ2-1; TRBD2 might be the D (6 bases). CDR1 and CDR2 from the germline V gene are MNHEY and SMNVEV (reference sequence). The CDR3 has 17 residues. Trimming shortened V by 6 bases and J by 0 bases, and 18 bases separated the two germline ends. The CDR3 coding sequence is TGTGCCAGCAGAAGTTTGATGGGACTGAGCTCCTACAATGAGCAGTTCTTC. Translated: CASRSLMGLSSYNEQFF.

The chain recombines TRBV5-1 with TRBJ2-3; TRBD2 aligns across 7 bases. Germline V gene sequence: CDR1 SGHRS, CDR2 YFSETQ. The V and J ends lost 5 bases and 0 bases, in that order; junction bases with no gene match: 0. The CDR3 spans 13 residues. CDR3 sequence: CASSSGSTDTQYF. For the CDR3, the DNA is TGCGCCAGCAGTAGCGGGAGCACAGATACGCAGTATTTT.

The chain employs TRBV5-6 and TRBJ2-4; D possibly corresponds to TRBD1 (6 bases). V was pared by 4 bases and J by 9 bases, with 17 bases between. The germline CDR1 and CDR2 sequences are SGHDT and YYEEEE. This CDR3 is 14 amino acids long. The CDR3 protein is CASSAAGARSIQYF. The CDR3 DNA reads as TGTGCCAGCAGCGCTGCAGGGGCGCGGAGCATTCAGTACTTC.

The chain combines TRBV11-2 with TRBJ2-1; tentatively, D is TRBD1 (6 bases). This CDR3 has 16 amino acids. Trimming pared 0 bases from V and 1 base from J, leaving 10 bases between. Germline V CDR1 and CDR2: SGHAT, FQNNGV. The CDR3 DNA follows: TGTGCCAGCAGCTTAGATAATACAGGGTCCTACAATGAGCAGTTCTTC. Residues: CASSLDNTGSYNEQFF.

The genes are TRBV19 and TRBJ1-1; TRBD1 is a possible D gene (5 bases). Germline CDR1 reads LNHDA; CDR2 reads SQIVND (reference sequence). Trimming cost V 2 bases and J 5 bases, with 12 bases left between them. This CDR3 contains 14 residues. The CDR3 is CASSIWQGGTEAFF. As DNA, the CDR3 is TGTGCCAGTAGTATATGGCAGGGAGGAACTGAAGCTTTCTTT.

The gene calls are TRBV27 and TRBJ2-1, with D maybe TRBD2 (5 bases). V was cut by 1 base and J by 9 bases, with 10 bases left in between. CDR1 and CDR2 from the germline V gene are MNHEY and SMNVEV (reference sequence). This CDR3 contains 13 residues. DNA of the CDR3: TGTGCCAGCAGTTTATTAGGTGAGGGTGAGCAGTTCTTC. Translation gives CASSLLGEGEQFF.

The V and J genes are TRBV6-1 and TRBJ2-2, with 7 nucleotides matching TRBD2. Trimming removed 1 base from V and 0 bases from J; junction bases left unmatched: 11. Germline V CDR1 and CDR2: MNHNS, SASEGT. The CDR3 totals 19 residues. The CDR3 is CASSEVASGLSANTGELFF. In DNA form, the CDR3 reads TGTGCCAGCAGTGAAGTGGCTAGCGGACTCTCCGCGAACACCGGGGAGCTGTTTTTT.

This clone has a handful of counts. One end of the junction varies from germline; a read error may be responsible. The DNA of the CDR3 is TGTGCCAGCAGCCAAGAGGAGGGGGCTGGGGCCAACGGCCTGACTTTC. Translating gives CASSQEEGAGANGLTF. This rearrangement joins TRBV4-2 to TRBJ2-6; D is perhaps TRBD1 (7 bases). The CDR3 contains 16 residues. The germline CDR1 and CDR2 sequences are LGHNA and YNFKEQ.

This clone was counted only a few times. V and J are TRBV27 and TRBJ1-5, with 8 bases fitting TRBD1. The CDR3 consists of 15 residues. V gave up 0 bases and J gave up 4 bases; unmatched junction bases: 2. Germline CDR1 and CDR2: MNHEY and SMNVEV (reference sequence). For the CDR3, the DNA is TGTGCCAGCAGTTTATCGAGACAGGGGAATCAGCCCCAGCATTTT. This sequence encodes CASSLSRQGNQPQHF.

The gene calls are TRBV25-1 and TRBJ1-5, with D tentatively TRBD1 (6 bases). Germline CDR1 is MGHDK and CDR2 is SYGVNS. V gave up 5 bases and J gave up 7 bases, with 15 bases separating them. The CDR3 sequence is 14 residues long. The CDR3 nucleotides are TGTGCCAGCAGTTCCGACAGGAATAGCCAGCCCCAGCATTTT. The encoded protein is CASSSDRNSQPQHF.

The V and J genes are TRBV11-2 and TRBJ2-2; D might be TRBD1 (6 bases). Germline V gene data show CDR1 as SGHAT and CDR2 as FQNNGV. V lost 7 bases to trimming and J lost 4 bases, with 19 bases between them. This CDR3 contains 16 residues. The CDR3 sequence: CASIPGVIIFTGELFF. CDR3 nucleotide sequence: TGTGCCAGCATCCCAGGGGTTATCATCTTCACCGGGGAGCTGTTTTTT.

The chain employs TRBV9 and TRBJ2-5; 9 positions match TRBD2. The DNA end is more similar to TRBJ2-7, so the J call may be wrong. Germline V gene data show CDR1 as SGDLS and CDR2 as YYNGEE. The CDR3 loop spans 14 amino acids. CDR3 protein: CASSASGRRDEQYF. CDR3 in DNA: TGTGCCAGCAGCGCCAGCGGGAGGAGGGACGAGCAGTACTTC.

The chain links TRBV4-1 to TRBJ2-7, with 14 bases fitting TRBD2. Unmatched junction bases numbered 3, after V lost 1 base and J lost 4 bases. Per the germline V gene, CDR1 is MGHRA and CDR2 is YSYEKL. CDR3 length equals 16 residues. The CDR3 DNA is TGCGCCAGCAGCCAAGTGGGACTAGCGGGAGCGTACGAGCAGTACTTC. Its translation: CASSQVGLAGAYEQYF.

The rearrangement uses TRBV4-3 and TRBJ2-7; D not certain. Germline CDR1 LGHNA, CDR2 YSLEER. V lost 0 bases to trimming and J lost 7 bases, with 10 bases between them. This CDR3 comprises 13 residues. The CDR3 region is CASSQDLRLEQYF. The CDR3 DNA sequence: TGCGCCAGCAGCCAAGATCTGAGACTGGAGCAGTACTTC.

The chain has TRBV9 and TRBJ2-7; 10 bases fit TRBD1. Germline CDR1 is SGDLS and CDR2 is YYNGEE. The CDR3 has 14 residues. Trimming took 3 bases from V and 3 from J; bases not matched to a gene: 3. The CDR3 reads CASSARDRGYEQYF. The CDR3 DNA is TGTGCCAGCAGCGCCCGGGACAGGGGCTACGAGCAGTACTTC.

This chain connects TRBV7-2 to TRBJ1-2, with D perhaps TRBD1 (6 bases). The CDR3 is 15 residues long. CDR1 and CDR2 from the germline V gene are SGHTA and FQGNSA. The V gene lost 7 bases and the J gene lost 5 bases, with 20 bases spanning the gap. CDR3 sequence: CASKHGAGEGYGYTF. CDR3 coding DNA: TGTGCCAGCAAACATGGGGCAGGGGAGGGGTATGGCTACACCTTC.

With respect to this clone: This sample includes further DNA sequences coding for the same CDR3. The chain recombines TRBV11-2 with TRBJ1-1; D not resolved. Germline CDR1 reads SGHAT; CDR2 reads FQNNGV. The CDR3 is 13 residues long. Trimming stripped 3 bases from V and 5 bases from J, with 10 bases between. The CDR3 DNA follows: TGTGCCAGCAGCTTGAGGGTAGGGACTGAAGCTTTCTTT. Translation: CASSLRVGTEAFF.

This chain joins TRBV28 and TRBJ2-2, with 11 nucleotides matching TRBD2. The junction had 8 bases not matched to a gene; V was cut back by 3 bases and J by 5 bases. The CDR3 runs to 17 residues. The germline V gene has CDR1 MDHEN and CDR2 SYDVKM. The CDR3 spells CASSFLGLAGGTGELFF. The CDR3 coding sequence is TGTGCCAGCAGTTTTCTAGGGCTAGCGGGGGGAACCGGGGAGCTGTTTTTT.

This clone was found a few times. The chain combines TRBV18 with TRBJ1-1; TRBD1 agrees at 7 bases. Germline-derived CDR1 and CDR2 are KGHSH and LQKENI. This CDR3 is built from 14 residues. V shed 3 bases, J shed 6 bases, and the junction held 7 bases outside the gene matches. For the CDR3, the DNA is TGTGCCAGCTCACCGACTACAGGGGCGGCTGAAGCTTTCTTT. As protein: CASSPTTGAAEAFF.

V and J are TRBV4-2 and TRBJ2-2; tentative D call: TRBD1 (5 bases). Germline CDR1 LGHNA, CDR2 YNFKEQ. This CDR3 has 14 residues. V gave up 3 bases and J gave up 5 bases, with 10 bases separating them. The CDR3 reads CASSQPQGTGELFF. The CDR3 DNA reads TGTGCCAGCAGCCAGCCCCAGGGAACCGGGGAGCTGTTTTTT.